Below, 23 T cell receptor beta chains from the same sample are listed, as sequenced in a study of shared clonotypes between healthy human individuals. The repertoire was sequenced with immunoSEQ multiplex PCR; TCRdb's copy has only in-frame clones and lacks some. The sample consists of about 1.5 million clones, 95% to 99% of them appearing once. Sample: naive CD4+ T cells sorted from blood. Described subset: CD45RA+ positively selected. Source of these receptors: a man under 40 in good health.

This chain connects TRBV5-5 to TRBJ2-2, with TRBD2 matching over 11 bases. There are 16 residues in the CDR3. The trim removed 4 bases at V and 4 bases at J, leaving 6 bases unmatched. The germline gives CDR1 SGHKS, CDR2 YYEKEE (reference sequence). CDR3 in DNA: TGTGCCAGCAGCCCGCTAGCGGGAGGCAGCACCGGGGAGCTGTTTTTT. Protein sequence: CASSPLAGGSTGELFF.

The chain uses TRBV5-1 and TRBJ2-3; D remains unclear. Trimming stripped 0 bases from V and 6 bases from J, with 11 bases between. The germline V gene has CDR1 SGHRS and CDR2 YFSETQ. This CDR3 contains 14 residues. The CDR3 nucleotides are TGCGCCAGCAGCTTGGCCGCAGGAGACGATACGCAGTATTTT. Encoded protein: CASSLAAGDDTQYF.

The chain employs TRBV6-6 and TRBJ2-7, with D perhaps TRBD1 (6 bases). This CDR3 comprises 16 residues. V lost 6 bases and J lost 6, with 24 bases in between. Germline lookup yields CDR1 MNHNY and CDR2 SVGAGI (reference sequence). CDR3 DNA: TGTGCCAGCAGATTACCGTTTGGGGGCCTCCTACCCGAGCAGTACTTC. Translation: CASRLPFGGLLPEQYF.

The J gene is TRBJ2-1, the V gene TRBV7-2; no definite D call. The germline V gene encodes CDR1 SGHTA and CDR2 FQGNSA. This CDR3 is 13 amino acids long. V was cut by 6 bases and J by 4 bases, with 10 bases left in between. The DNA of the CDR3 is TGTGCCAGCAGGTACGGAAGGTACAATGAGCAGTTCTTC. This sequence encodes CASRYGRYNEQFF.

The rearrangement links TRBV6-1 to TRBJ2-4, with 8 bases matching TRBD1. Trimming cost V 2 bases and J 8 bases; bases outside gene matches: 8. Germline V gene sequence: CDR1 MNHNS, CDR2 SASEGT. CDR3 length equals 15 residues. The CDR3 loop reads CASSEKGQDLYIQYF. In nucleotides, the CDR3 is TGTGCCAGCAGTGAAAAGGGACAGGATCTATACATTCAGTACTTC.

This sequence joins TRBV2 and TRBJ2-4, with 8 nucleotides matching TRBD2. Germline V lookup: CDR1 SNHLY, CDR2 FYNNEI. Trimming cost V 9 bases and J 7 bases; bases outside gene matches: 8. The CDR3 runs 13 residues. The CDR3 region is CASERESRNIQYF. The CDR3 coding sequence is TGTGCCAGTGAGCGGGAGAGTAGGAACATTCAGTACTTC.

J is TRBJ2-3 and V is TRBV18; D may match TRBD1 or TRBD2 (5 bases each). V was trimmed by 4 bases and J by 3 bases, leaving 8 bases between them. The germline gives CDR1 KGHSH, CDR2 LQKENI. The CDR3 loop spans 13 amino acids. CDR3 coding DNA: TGTGCCAGCTCACGGGACCGTACAGATACGCAGTATTTT. Translating it yields CASSRDRTDTQYF.

The sample holds one count of this clone. The CDR3 sequence is CASSVGWSDTQYF. In DNA form, the CDR3 reads TGTGCCAGCAGCGTAGGATGGTCAGATACGCAGTATTTT. This chain connects TRBV9 to TRBJ2-3; no reliable D call. V was trimmed by 0 bases and J by 4 bases, leaving 6 bases between them. CDR3 length: 13 residues. CDR1 and CDR2 (germline): SGDLS, YYNGEE. The whole variable domain, remainder taken from reference TRBV9 and TRBJ2-3, is DSGVTQTPKHLITATGQRVTLRCSPRSGDLSVYWYQQSLDQGLQFLIQYYNGEERAKGNILERFSAQQFPDLHSELNLSSLELGDSALYFCASSVGWSDTQYFGPGTRLTVL.

The gene calls are TRBV28 and TRBJ1-1; the D gene is possibly TRBD1 (5 bases). Germline CDR1 and CDR2: MDHEN and SYDVKM. V was clipped by 2 bases and J by 0 bases, with 22 bases between them. There are 19 residues in the CDR3. The CDR3 spells CASSLSLGQGLILNTEAFF. The CDR3 DNA reads as TGTGCCAGCAGTTTAAGTCTGGGGCAGGGTTTGATATTGAACACTGAAGCTTTCTTT. Full variable domain (rest looked up from reference TRBV28 and TRBJ1-1): DVKVTQSSRYLVKRTGEKVFLECVQDMDHENMFWYRQDPGLGLRLIYFSYDVKMKEKGDIPEGYSVSREKKERFSLILESASTNQTSMYLCASSLSLGQGLILNTEAFFGQGTRLTVV.

The chain joins TRBV9 to TRBJ2-1; unclear D gene. The CDR3 is 16 residues long. Trimming took 4 bases from V and 0 from J, leaving 14 bases between them. Germline assignment: CDR1 SGDLS and CDR2 YYNGEE. CDR3: CASSQFGQSSYNEQFF. CDR3 in DNA: TGTGCCAGCAGCCAGTTTGGGCAGAGCTCCTACAATGAGCAGTTCTTC.

V usage is TRBV1 and J usage is TRBJ2-2; no DNA check was done on the table's D call, TRBD2. TRBV1 is given as a pseudogene. The CDR3 has 14 amino acids. CDR3 bases: TGCACCAGCAGGCTCGTCGGGAGGTTGAATGGGCTGTTTTTT. As protein: CTSRLVGRLNGLFF.

V is TRBV5-6 and J is TRBJ2-7; D perhaps matches TRBD2 (6 bases). The ends were cut back, 1 base at V and 6 bases at J, with 14 bases in the middle. Per the germline V gene, CDR1 is SGHDT and CDR2 is YYEEEE. This CDR3 spans 14 amino acids. CDR3 DNA sequence: TGTGCCAGCAGCTTGAAAAGGGAGGAAGGCGAGCAGTACTTC. This gives the protein CASSLKREEGEQYF.

This sequence joins TRBV9 and TRBJ1-5, with TRBD1 as a possible D gene (5 bases). Trimming pared 2 bases from V and 5 bases from J, leaving 8 bases between. Germline assignment: CDR1 SGDLS and CDR2 YYNGEE. This CDR3 is 13 amino acids long. The chain's CDR3 is CASSVRGDQPQHF. CDR3 nucleotides: TGTGCCAGCAGCGTCAGAGGGGATCAGCCCCAGCATTTT.

CDR3 sequence: CASRVTSHEQYF. The CDR3 DNA reads as TGTGCCAGCAGAGTGACTAGTCACGAGCAGTACTTC. The chain links TRBV6-1 to TRBJ2-7, with a tentative D call TRBD2 (6 bases). There are 12 residues in the CDR3. Deletions cut 6 bases from V and 5 bases from J, with 11 bases between. Germline CDR1 reads MNHNS; CDR2 reads SASEGT.

This chain links TRBV11-2 with TRBJ2-7, with 10 bases matching TRBD2. Per germline, CDR1 SGHAT and CDR2 FQNNGV. This CDR3 region has 14 residues. J gave up 3 bases and V 5 bases, and 4 bases lay outside the gene matches. CDR3 sequence: CASSVGLANYEQYF. The CDR3 DNA reads as TGTGCCAGCAGCGTGGGACTAGCGAACTACGAGCAGTACTTC.

The chain combines TRBV4-2 with TRBJ2-5; unclear D gene. CDR1 is LGHNA and CDR2 is YNFKEQ in the germline V gene. V shed 0 bases and J shed 0 bases, with 8 bases lying between them. The CDR3 totals 15 residues. The CDR3 DNA reads TGTGCCAGCAGCCAAGATGCCACTTACCAAGAGACCCAGTACTTC. Translating it yields CASSQDATYQETQYF.

The V and J genes are TRBV6-1 and TRBJ2-7; 7 nucleotides match TRBD1. V was pared by 4 bases and J by 2 bases, with 5 bases of the junction left unmatched. CDR3 length equals 14 residues. Germline V gene sequence: CDR1 MNHNS, CDR2 SASEGT. CDR3 coding DNA: TGTGCCAGCAGTGGTCGGGACAGCGCCTACGAGCAGTACTTC. Encoded protein: CASSGRDSAYEQYF.

To note about this clone: Other DNA sequences in this sample translate to the same CDR3. V gene TRBV7-2 combines with J gene TRBJ1-5; perhaps TRBD1 as D (6 bases). Germline values: CDR1 SGHTA, CDR2 FQGNSA. V lost 5 bases and J 7 bases, leaving 12 bases between the germline ends. This CDR3 comprises 13 residues. Written as DNA, the CDR3 is TGTGCCAGCAGCCCCGACAGGAACCAGCCCCAGCATTTT. Translation: CASSPDRNQPQHF.

The rearrangement uses TRBV5-6 and TRBJ1-2; possible D gene TRBD1, 5 bases. V was trimmed by 0 bases and J by 3 bases, leaving 12 bases between them. The germline gives CDR1 SGHDT, CDR2 YYEEEE. The CDR3 spans 15 residues. The CDR3 nucleotides read TGTGCCAGCAGCTTGGGCTGGGACGAATACTATGGCTACACCTTC. Protein sequence: CASSLGWDEYYGYTF.

The chain employs TRBV28 and TRBJ2-7, with 8 positions matching TRBD1. Trimming at V came to 6 bases and at J to 2 bases, leaving 3 bases not matched to a gene. There are 13 residues in the CDR3. The germline V gene has CDR1 MDHEN and CDR2 SYDVKM. The CDR3 DNA is TGTGCCAGCAGGACGACAGGGGCCTACGAGCAGTACTTC. Amino acid sequence: CASRTTGAYEQYF. The full variable domain, completed using reference TRBV28 and TRBJ2-7, is DVKVTQSSRYLVKRTGEKVFLECVQDMDHENMFWYRQDPGLGLRLIYFSYDVKMKEKGDIPEGYSVSREKKERFSLILESASTNQTSMYLCASRTTGAYEQYFGPGTRLTVT.

The chain recombines TRBV18 with TRBJ2-7; D tentatively reads TRBD1 or TRBD2 (5 bases each). With 6 bases removed from V and 2 bases from J, the gap between germline ends came to 14 bases. Per germline, CDR1 KGHSH and CDR2 LQKENI. The CDR3 is 14 residues long. CDR3 residues: CASSKTGATYEQYF. CDR3 sequence (DNA): TGTGCCAGCTCGAAGACCGGGGCCACCTACGAGCAGTACTTC.

The chain has TRBV11-2 and TRBJ2-3; 9 positions match TRBD2. J was trimmed by 6 bases and V by 0 bases; bases with no gene match: 10. Germline V CDR1 and CDR2: SGHAT, FQNNGV. CDR3 length equals 17 residues. The CDR3 coding sequence is TGTGCCAGCAGCTTAGAGGTGCTAGCGGGAAGAATTGATACGCAGTATTTT. This codes for CASSLEVLAGRIDTQYF. The variable domain in full, completed from reference TRBV11-2 and TRBJ2-3, reads EAGVAQSPRYKIIEKRQSVAFWCNPISGHATLYWYQQILGQGPKLLIQFQNNGVVDDSQLPKDRFSAERLKGVDSTLKIQPAKLEDSAVYLCASSLEVLAGRIDTQYFGPGTRLTVL.

This chain connects TRBV6-5 to TRBJ1-1, with D uncertain. This CDR3 comprises 13 residues. Germline CDR1 and CDR2: MNHEY and SVGAGI. V dropped 0 bases and J dropped 7 bases, with 9 bases sitting between them. The CDR3 region has the DNA TGTGCCAGCAGTTACTCGGAGTGGGGTGAAGCTTTCTTT. Protein sequence: CASSYSEWGEAFF.